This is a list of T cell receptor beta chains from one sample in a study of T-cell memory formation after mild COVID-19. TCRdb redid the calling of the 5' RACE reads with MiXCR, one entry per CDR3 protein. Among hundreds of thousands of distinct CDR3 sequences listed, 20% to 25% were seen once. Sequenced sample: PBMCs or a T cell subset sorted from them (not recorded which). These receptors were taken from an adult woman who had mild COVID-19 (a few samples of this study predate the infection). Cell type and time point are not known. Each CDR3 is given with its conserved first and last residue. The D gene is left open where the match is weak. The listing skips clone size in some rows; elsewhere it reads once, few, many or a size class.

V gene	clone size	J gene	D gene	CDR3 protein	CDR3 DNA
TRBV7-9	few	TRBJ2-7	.	CASSPAASRYEQYF	TGTGCCAGCAGCCCAGCGGCCTCTCGCTACGAGCAGTACTTC
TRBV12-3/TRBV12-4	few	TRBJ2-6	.	CASSPAPGVGVLTF	TGTGCCAGCAGTCCCGCCCCAGGGGTCGGCGTCCTGACTTTC
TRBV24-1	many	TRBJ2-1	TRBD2	CATSDPPLRASGGNEQFF	TGTGCCACCAGTGATCCGCCCTTAAGGGCTAGCGGGGGAAATGAGCAGTTCTTC
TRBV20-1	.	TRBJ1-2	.	CSARVAVLHGYTF	TGCAGTGCTAGGGTGGCAGTTCTACATGGCTACACCTTC
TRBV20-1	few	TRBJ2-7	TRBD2	CSAPLAVPPYEQYF	TGCAGTGCCCCTCTAGCGGTTCCCCCCTACGAGCAGTACTTC
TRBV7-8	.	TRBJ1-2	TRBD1	CASSPLTGANGYTF	TGTGCCAGCAGCCCCCTGACAGGGGCTAATGGCTACACCTTC
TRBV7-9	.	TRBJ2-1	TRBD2	CASSRRIGGSHHNEQFF	TGTGCCAGCAGCCGTCGAATTGGCGGGAGTCACCACAATGAGCAGTTCTTC
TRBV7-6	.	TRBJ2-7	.	CASSSPAGNSYEQYF	TGTGCCAGCAGCTCACCGGCGGGGAACTCCTACGAGCAGTACTTC
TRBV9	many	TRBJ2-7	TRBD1	CASSGTGGPYEQYF	TGTGCCAGCAGCGGGACAGGGGGACCCTACGAGCAGTACTTC
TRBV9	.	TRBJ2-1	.	CASSPRGRFEQFF	TGTGCCAGCAGCCCCCGGGGGCGTTTTGAGCAGTTCTTC
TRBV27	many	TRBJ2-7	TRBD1	CASSPNLGQVGRDEQYF	TGTGCCAGCAGTCCGAACCTCGGACAGGTCGGCAGGGACGAGCAGTACTTC
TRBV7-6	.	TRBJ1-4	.	CASSLRVGATNEKLFF	TGTGCCAGCAGCTTAAGAGTCGGTGCAACTAATGAAAAACTGTTTTTT
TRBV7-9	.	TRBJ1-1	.	CASSYGRAGTEAFF	TGTGCCAGCAGCTATGGGAGGGCCGGAACTGAAGCTTTCTTT
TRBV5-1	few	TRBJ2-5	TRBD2	CASSFGSGGAETQYF	TGCGCCAGCAGCTTTGGTTCGGGAGGGGCAGAGACCCAGTACTTC
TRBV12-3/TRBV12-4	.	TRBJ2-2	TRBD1	CASGTGVAGGELFF	TGTGCCAGCGGGACAGGGGTCGCAGGAGGGGAGCTGTTTTTT
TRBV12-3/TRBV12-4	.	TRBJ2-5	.	CASSPPGYPQETQYF	TGTGCCAGCAGTCCCCCAGGGTATCCCCAAGAGACCCAGTACTTC
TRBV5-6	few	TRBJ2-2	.	CASSLAGANTGELFF	TGTGCCAGCAGCTTGGCGGGGGCGAACACCGGGGAGCTGTTTTTT
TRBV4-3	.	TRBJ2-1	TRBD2	CASSRLAGWGNYNEQFF	TGCGCCAGCAGCCGACTAGCGGGCTGGGGGAACTACAATGAGCAGTTCTTC
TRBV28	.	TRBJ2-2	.	CASSITSGAGELFF	TGTGCCAGCAGTATCACGTCGGGGGCCGGGGAGCTGTTTTTT
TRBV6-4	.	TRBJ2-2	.	CASSDFGQAQAGELFF	TGTGCCAGCAGTGATTTCGGGCAGGCTCAAGCCGGGGAGCTGTTTTTT
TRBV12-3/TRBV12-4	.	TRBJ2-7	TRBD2	CASRPSGGATYEQYF	TGTGCCAGCAGACCTAGCGGGGGGGCGACATACGAGCAGTACTTC
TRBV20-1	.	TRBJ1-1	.	CSAPSGGQGSDTEAFF	TGCAGTGCCCCCTCGGGAGGGCAGGGGTCGGACACTGAAGCTTTCTTT
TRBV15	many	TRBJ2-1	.	CATIPSLEYNEQFF	TGTGCCACCATTCCCTCTCTAGAGTACAATGAGCAGTTCTTC
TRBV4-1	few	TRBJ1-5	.	CASSQGSQGNQPQHF	TGCGCCAGCAGCCAAGGGTCCCAGGGCAACCAGCCCCAGCATTTT
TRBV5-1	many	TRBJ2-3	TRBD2	CASSLGLAGGPDTQYF	TGTGCCAGCAGCTTAGGACTAGCGGGAGGGCCGGATACGCAGTATTTT
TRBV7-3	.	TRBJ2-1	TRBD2	CASSRVGTSGGRNEQFF	TGTGCCAGCAGCCGGGTAGGGACTAGCGGGGGTCGCAATGAGCAGTTCTTC
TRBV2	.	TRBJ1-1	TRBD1	CASRGARVGTGEAFF	TGTGCCAGCAGGGGGGCTAGGGTGGGGACAGGTGAAGCTTTCTTT
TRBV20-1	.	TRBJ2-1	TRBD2	CSAVLAVPGNEQFF	TGCAGTGCTGTCCTAGCGGTCCCAGGGAATGAGCAGTTCTTC
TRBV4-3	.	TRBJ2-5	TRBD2	CASSQGRSGRGRETQYF	TGCGCCAGCAGCCAAGGACGTAGCGGGAGAGGCCGAGAGACCCAGTACTTC
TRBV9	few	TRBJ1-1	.	CASSPRVELNTEAFF	TGTGCCAGCAGCCCGCGTGTAGAGCTGAACACTGAAGCTTTCTTT
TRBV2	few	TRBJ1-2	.	CASSALLLGYDYGYTF	TGTGCCAGCAGCGCCCTTCTTCTTGGTTACGACTATGGCTACACCTTC
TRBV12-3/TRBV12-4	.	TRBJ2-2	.	CASSAGRQNTGELFF	TGTGCCAGCAGCGCGGGGAGGCAGAACACCGGGGAGCTGTTTTTT
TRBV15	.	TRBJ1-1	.	CATSRGIDQVTEAFF	TGTGCCACCAGCAGAGGAATTGATCAGGTCACTGAAGCTTTCTTT
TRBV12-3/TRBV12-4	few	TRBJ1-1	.	CASSQERKGTEAFF	TGTGCCAGCAGCCAGGAGCGGAAGGGGACTGAAGCTTTCTTT
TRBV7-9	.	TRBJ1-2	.	CASSSPGEGSRGYTF	TGTGCCAGCAGCTCCCCCGGGGAAGGGAGCCGGGGCTACACCTTC